The 21 T cell receptor beta chains below come from one sample, sequenced in a study of technical replicates of blood from a handful of donors. Measured with immunoSEQ multiplex PCR; TCRdb has only the in-frame clones, and not every one. The sample includes 75,000 to 95,000 clones, about 96% of them seen just once. Sequencing input: T cells isolated from PBMCs. These receptors were collected from a human donor in good health.

The V and J genes are TRBV18 and TRBJ2-2; 8 bases are shared with TRBD1. The CDR3 sequence is 14 residues long. Germline CDR1 is KGHSH and CDR2 is LQKENI. Losses at the gene ends were 8 bases for V and 3 bases for J; bases not matched to a gene: 5. This chain's CDR3 is CASLKDRDTGELFF. The DNA of the CDR3 is TGTGCCAGCCTCAAGGACAGGGACACCGGGGAGCTGTTTTTT.

This clone was seen a single time. The V and J genes are TRBV19 and TRBJ1-2; D possibly corresponds to TRBD1 (6 bases). The germline V gene encodes CDR1 LNHDA and CDR2 SQIVND (reference sequence). The V and J ends lost 4 bases and 4 bases respectively, with 10 bases between them. CDR3 length equals 13 residues. The CDR3, as DNA: TGTGCCAGTAGTACTCAGGGGACCTATGGCTACACCTTC. Translated: CASSTQGTYGYTF.

The V gene is TRBV5-5, the J gene TRBJ1-4; D is undetermined. Trimming left V 2 bases short and J 0 bases short, with 5 bases between. CDR3 size: 14 residues. Germline CDR1 SGHKS, CDR2 YYEKEE (reference sequence). The CDR3 loop is CASSLHATNEKLFF. The CDR3 nucleotides are TGTGCCAGCAGCTTACATGCAACTAATGAAAAACTGTTTTTT.

The J gene is TRBJ2-7, the V gene TRBV25-1, with 7 bases aligning to TRBD1. The CDR3 is 14 residues long. Germline loops: CDR1 MGHDK, CDR2 SYGVNS. J lost 3 bases, V lost 2 bases, and 4 bases had no gene match. CDR3 amino acids: CASSERDRNYEQYF. Written as DNA, the CDR3 is TGTGCCAGCAGTGAACGGGACAGAAACTACGAGCAGTACTTC.

The chain carries TRBV5-4 and TRBJ1-2; D might be TRBD1 (5 bases). CDR1 SGHNT and CDR2 YYREEE come from the germline V gene (reference sequence). The V gene lost 2 bases and the J gene lost 4 bases, with 15 bases spanning the gap. The CDR3 length is 15 residues. In DNA, the CDR3 is TGTGCCAGCAGCTTCCAGGGTTTCGTTCGCTATGGCTACACCTTC. Protein sequence: CASSFQGFVRYGYTF.

This chain joins TRBV2 and TRBJ2-1; TRBD1 might be the D (6 bases). The CDR3 is made up of 14 amino acids. Germline V CDR1 and CDR2: SNHLY, FYNNEI. Trimming left V 8 bases short and J 5 bases short, with 16 bases between. This chain's CDR3 is CASQTLTGNNEQFF. In nucleotides, the CDR3 is TGTGCCAGCCAAACATTAACAGGGAACAATGAGCAGTTCTTC. Together with reference TRBV2 and TRBJ2-1, the CDR3 gives the full variable domain: EPEVTQTPSHQVTQMGQEVILRCVPISNHLYFYWYRQILGQKVEFLVSFYNNEISEKSEIFDDQFSVERPDGSNFTLKIRSTKLEDSAMYFCASQTLTGNNEQFFGPGTRLTVL.

J is TRBJ2-5 and V is TRBV5-1, with TRBD2 identical over 9 bases. V shed 0 bases, J shed 4 bases, and the junction held 7 bases outside the gene matches. CDR1 and CDR2 from the germline V gene are SGHRS and YFSETQ. This CDR3 is 16 amino acids long. Here the CDR3 reads CASSLGIAGVSETQYF. The CDR3, as DNA: TGCGCCAGCAGCTTGGGGATAGCGGGAGTATCAGAGACCCAGTACTTC.

The chain employs TRBV2 and TRBJ2-4; TRBD2 is a possible D gene (5 bases). From germline, CDR1 is SNHLY and CDR2 FYNNEI. V was clipped by 2 bases and J by 10 bases, with 12 bases between them. This CDR3 spans 13 amino acids. Here the CDR3 DNA reads TGTGCCAGCAGTGAAATTAGGACGGGAATTCAGTACTTC. Protein sequence: CASSEIRTGIQYF.

The chain links TRBV4-3 to TRBJ1-5, with a weak D call TRBD1 (6 bases). The CDR3 is 15 residues long. Trimming cost V 0 bases and J 7 bases, with 13 bases left between them. Germline-derived CDR1 and CDR2 are LGHNA and YSLEER. The CDR3 bases are TGCGCCAGCAGCCAAGATCCGACAGGTATACAGCCCCAGCATTTT. It codes for CASSQDPTGIQPQHF.

In DNA form, the CDR3 reads TGTGCCAGCAGCCCCGGGACAGACTTAAATCAGCCCCAGCATTTT. This translates into CASSPGTDLNQPQHF. This chain uses TRBV7-2 with TRBJ1-5; TRBD1 agrees at 7 bases. Trimming took 5 bases from V and 4 from J; bases not matched to a gene: 8. Germline V gene lookup returns CDR1 SGHTA and CDR2 FQGNSA. This CDR3 is 15 amino acids long.

This clone was observed a few times. This rearrangement joins TRBV2 to TRBJ1-2, with D uncertain. CDR1 is SNHLY, CDR2 FYNNEI, per germline. V was pared by 7 bases and J by 4 bases, with 13 bases between. CDR3 size: 13 residues. CDR3 loop: CASILRSPYGYTF. Written as DNA, the CDR3 is TGTGCCAGCATATTAAGGAGTCCCTATGGCTACACCTTC.

The V gene is TRBV19, the J gene TRBJ1-1, with D maybe TRBD1 (5 bases). Germline-derived CDR1 and CDR2 are LNHDA and SQIVND (reference sequence). The ends were cut back, 6 bases at V and 2 bases at J, with 22 bases in the middle. The CDR3 spans 17 residues. This CDR3 reads CASSPNLGRSSNTEAFF. DNA of the CDR3: TGTGCCAGTAGCCCGAATTTGGGGCGAAGTAGCAACACTGAAGCTTTCTTT.

The chain couples TRBV4-3 to TRBJ2-7; 9 positions match TRBD1. The V gene's germline CDR1 is LGHNA and CDR2 YSLEER. The CDR3 has 15 amino acids. Trimming at V came to 3 bases and at J to 2 bases, leaving 5 bases not matched to a gene. CDR3: CASSHWTGVPYEQYF. The DNA of the CDR3 is TGCGCCAGCAGCCACTGGACAGGGGTCCCCTACGAGCAGTACTTC.

The rearrangement uses TRBV4-3 and TRBJ1-1; 12 bases fit TRBD1. The CDR3 contains 17 residues. Germline lookup yields CDR1 LGHNA and CDR2 YSLEER. The junction had 8 bases not matched to a gene; V was cut back by 4 bases and J by 2 bases. The CDR3 region is CASSPRDRGRGNTEAFF. DNA for the CDR3: TGCGCCAGCAGCCCCCGGGACAGGGGGCGCGGAAACACTGAAGCTTTCTTT.

V gene TRBV19 combines with J gene TRBJ2-1; 8 bases map to TRBD1. Trimming took 5 bases from V and 4 from J; bases not matched to a gene: 7. CDR3 length: 15 residues. Per germline, CDR1 LNHDA and CDR2 SQIVND (reference sequence). The CDR3, as DNA: TGTGCCAGTAGTCTAGGACAGGGCCCTTACAATGAGCAGTTCTTC. Translation: CASSLGQGPYNEQFF.

The chain combines TRBV7-2 with TRBJ1-2; D is uncertain. The CDR3 consists of 13 residues. V lost 5 bases, J lost 8 bases, and 15 bases lay in between. CDR1 and CDR2 (germline): SGHTA, FQGNSA. CDR3 sequence: CASSPGRERGYTF. The CDR3, as DNA: TGTGCCAGCAGCCCTGGGAGGGAGCGGGGCTACACCTTC.

The J gene is TRBJ2-1, the V gene TRBV10-3; D might be TRBD1 (6 bases). The germline V and J ends were trimmed by 3 bases and 0 bases, with 6 bases remaining between them. This CDR3 region has 14 residues. The germline CDR1 and CDR2 sequences are ENHRY and SYGVKD. The CDR3, as DNA: TGTGCCATCAGTGACAGGGGCTCCTACAATGAGCAGTTCTTC. This encodes CAISDRGSYNEQFF.

This chain uses TRBV28 with TRBJ1-1; tentatively, D is TRBD1 (5 bases). V dropped 7 bases and J dropped 1 base, with 19 bases sitting between them. This CDR3 contains 16 residues. Germline-derived CDR1 and CDR2 are MDHEN and SYDVKM. In DNA, the CDR3 is TGTGCCAGCATTGGGGCAACAGAAGAAAAGAACACTGAAGCTTTCTTT. It yields the protein CASIGATEEKNTEAFF.

The chain employs TRBV7-6 and TRBJ2-1; 8 bases agree with TRBD2. Germline loops: CDR1 SGHVS, CDR2 FNYEAQ. The CDR3 has 16 residues. J was trimmed by 3 bases and V by 2 bases; bases with no gene match: 6. The DNA of the CDR3 is TGTGCCAGCAGCTTAAGAGTAGCGGGAATCTACAATGAGCAGTTCTTC. As protein: CASSLRVAGIYNEQFF.

In this sample, this clone turned up once. The chain combines TRBV6-5 with TRBJ2-7, with TRBD2 matching 9 bases. The V gene's germline CDR1 is MNHEY and CDR2 SVGAGI. J gave up 5 bases and V 2 bases, and 7 bases lay outside the gene matches. The CDR3 sequence is 15 residues long. The CDR3 coding sequence is TGTGCCAGCAGTTACCCTGGGACTAGCCGTAACGAGCAGTACTTC. This codes for CASSYPGTSRNEQYF.

V usage is TRBV19 and J usage is TRBJ2-7; possible D gene TRBD2, 5 bases. Germline V gene lookup returns CDR1 LNHDA and CDR2 SQIVND (reference sequence). There are 13 residues in the CDR3. Deletions cut 6 bases from V and 2 bases from J, with 11 bases between. This CDR3 reads CASSPGGAYEQYF. CDR3 bases: TGTGCCAGTAGCCCCGGAGGAGCCTACGAGCAGTACTTC.